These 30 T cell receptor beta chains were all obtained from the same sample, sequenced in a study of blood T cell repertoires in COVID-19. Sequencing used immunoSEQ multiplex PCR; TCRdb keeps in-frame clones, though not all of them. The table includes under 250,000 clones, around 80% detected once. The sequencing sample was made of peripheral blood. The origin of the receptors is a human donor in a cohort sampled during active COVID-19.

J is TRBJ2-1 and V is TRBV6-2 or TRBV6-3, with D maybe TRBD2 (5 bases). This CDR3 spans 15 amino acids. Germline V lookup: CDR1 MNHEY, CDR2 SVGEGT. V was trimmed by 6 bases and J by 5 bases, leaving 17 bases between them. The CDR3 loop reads CASSLSTNPHNEQFF. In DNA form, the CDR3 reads TGTGCCAGCAGCCTCTCGACTAACCCCCACAATGAGCAGTTCTTC.

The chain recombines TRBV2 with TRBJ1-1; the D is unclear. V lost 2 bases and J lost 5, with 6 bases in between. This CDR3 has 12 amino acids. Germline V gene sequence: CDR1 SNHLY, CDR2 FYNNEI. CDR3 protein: CASSETGTEAFF. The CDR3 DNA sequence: TGTGCCAGCAGTGAAACGGGAACTGAAGCTTTCTTT.

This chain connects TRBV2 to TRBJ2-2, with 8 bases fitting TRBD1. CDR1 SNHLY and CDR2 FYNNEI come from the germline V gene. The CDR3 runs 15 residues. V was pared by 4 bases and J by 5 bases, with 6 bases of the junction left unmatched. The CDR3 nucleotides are TGTGCCAGCAGTGGTTCAGGGGGCGAAACCGGGGAGCTGTTTTTT. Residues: CASSGSGGETGELFF.

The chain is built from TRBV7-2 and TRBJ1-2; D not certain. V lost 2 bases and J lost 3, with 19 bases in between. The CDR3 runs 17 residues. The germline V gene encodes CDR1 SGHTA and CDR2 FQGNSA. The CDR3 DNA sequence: TGTGCCAGCAGCTTAAGCGTGAGTGGTGGCACATACTATGGCTACACCTTC. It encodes CASSLSVSGGTYYGYTF.

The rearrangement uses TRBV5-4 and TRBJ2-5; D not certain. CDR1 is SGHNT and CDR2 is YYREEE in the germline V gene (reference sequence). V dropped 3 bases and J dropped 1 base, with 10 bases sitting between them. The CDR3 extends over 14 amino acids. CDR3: CASSSVAAQETQYF. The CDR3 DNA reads TGTGCCAGCAGCTCCGTAGCAGCCCAAGAGACCCAGTACTTC.

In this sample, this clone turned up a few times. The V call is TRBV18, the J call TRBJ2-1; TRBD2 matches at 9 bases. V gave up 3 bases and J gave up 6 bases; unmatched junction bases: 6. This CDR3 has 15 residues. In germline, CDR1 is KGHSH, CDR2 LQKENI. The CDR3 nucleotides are TGTGCCAGCTCACCGGGCGGGAGGGCCACCAATGAGCAGTTCTTC. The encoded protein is CASSPGGRATNEQFF.

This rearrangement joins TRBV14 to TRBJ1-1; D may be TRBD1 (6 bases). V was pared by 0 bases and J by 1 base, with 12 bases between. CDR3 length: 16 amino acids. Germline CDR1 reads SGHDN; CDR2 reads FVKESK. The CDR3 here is CASSQEQGGGNTEAFF. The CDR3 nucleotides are TGTGCCAGCAGCCAAGAACAGGGCGGAGGGAACACTGAAGCTTTCTTT.

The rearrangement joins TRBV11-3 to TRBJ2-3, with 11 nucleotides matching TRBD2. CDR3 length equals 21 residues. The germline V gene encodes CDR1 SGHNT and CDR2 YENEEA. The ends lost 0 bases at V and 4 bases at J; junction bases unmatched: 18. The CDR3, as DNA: TGTGCCAGCAGCTTAGATGTCAGGGGATTTCGACTAGCGGGGAGGTCAGATACGCAGTATTTT. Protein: CASSLDVRGFRLAGRSDTQYF.

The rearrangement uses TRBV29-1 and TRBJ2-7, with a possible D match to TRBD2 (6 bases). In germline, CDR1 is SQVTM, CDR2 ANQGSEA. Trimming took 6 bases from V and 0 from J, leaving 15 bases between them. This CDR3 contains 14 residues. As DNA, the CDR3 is TGCAGCGTCTCGGGACGGGAGAGCTCCTACGAGCAGTACTTC. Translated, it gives CSVSGRESSYEQYF.

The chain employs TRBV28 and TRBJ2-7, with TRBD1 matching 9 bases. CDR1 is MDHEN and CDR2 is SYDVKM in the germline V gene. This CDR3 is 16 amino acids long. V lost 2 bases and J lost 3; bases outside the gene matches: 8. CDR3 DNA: TGTGCCAGCAGTTTAGAAAGTAGACAGGGGGGCTACGAGCAGTACTTC. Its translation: CASSLESRQGGYEQYF.

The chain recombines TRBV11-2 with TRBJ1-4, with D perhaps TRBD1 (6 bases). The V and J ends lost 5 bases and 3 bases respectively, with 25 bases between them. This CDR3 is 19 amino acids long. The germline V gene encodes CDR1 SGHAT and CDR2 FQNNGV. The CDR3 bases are TGTGCCAGCAGCCCAACCCAATGGATGGGGGCGCTTCCTAATGAAAAACTGTTTTTT. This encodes CASSPTQWMGALPNEKLFF.

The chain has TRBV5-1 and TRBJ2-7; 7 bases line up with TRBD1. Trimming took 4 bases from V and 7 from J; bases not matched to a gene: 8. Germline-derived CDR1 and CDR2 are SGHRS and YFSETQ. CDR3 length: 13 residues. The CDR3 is CASSAGTVNEQYF. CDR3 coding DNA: TGCGCCAGCAGCGCAGGGACAGTGAATGAGCAGTACTTC.

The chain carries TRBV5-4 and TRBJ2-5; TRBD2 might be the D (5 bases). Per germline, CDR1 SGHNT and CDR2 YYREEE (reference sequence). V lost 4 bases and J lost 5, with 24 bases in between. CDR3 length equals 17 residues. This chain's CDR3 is CASSPPPGSNGEETQYF. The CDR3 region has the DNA TGTGCCAGCAGCCCTCCCCCGGGCTCCAATGGGGAGGAGACCCAGTACTTC.

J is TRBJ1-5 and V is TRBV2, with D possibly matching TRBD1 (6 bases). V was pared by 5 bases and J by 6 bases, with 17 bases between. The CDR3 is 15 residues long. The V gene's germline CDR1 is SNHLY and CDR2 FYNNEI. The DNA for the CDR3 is TGTGCCAGCAGTTTTGGGGGGGGCGCGGGTCAGCCCCAGCATTTT. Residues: CASSFGGGAGQPQHF.

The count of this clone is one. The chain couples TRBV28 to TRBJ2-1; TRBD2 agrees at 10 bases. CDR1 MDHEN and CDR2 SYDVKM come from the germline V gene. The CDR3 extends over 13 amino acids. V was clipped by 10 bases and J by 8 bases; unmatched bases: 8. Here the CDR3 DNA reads TGTGCCACGAGGAGCGGGAGGGCCGATGAGCAGTTCTTC. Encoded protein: CATRSGRADEQFF.

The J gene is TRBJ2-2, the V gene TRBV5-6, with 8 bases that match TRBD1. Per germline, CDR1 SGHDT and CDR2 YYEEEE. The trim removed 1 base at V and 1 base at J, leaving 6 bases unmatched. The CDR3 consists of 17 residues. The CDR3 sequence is CASSLMRQGMNTGELFF. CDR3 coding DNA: TGTGCCAGCAGCTTGATGAGACAGGGGATGAACACCGGGGAGCTGTTTTTT. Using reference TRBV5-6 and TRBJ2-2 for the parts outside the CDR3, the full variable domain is DAGVTQSPTHLIKTRGQQVTLRCSPKSGHDTVSWYQQALGQGPQFIFQYYEEEERQRGNFPDRFSGHQFPNYSSELNVNALLLGDSALYLCASSLMRQGMNTGELFFGEGSRLTVL.

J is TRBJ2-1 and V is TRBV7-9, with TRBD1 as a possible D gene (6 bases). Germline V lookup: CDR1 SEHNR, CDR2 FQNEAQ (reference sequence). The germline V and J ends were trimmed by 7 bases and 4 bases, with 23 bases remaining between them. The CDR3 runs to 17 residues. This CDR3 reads CASTIETTGSGYNEQFF. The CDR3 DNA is TGTGCCAGCACCATAGAGACCACAGGGAGCGGTTACAATGAGCAGTTCTTC. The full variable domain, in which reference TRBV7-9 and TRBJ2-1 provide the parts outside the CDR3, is DTGVSQNPRHKITKRGQNVTFRCDPISEHNRLYWYRQTLGQGPEFLTYFQNEAQLEKSRLLSDRFSAERPKGSFSTLEIQRTEQGDSAMYLCASTIETTGSGYNEQFFGPGTRLTVL.

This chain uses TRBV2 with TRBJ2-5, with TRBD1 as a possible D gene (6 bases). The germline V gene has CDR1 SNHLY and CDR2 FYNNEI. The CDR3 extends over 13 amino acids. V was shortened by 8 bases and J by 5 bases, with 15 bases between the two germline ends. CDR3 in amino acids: CASRGQTGETQYF. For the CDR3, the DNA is TGTGCCAGCCGGGGACAAACCGGTGAGACCCAGTACTTC.

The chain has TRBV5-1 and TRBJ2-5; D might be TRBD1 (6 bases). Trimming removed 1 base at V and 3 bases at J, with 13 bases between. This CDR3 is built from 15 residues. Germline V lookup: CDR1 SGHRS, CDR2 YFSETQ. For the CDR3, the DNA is TGCGCCAGCAGCTTGACAAACAGGGTGGAAGAGACCCAGTACTTC. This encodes CASSLTNRVEETQYF. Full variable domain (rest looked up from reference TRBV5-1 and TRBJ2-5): KAGVTQTPRYLIKTRGQQVTLSCSPISGHRSVSWYQQTPGQGLQFLFEYFSETQRNKGNFPGRFSGRQFSNSRSEMNVSTLELGDSALYLCASSLTNRVEETQYFGPGTRLLVL.

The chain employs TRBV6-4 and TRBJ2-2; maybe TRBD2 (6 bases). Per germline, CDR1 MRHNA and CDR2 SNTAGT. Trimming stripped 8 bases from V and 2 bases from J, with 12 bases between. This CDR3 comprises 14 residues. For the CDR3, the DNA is TGTGCCAGCTCCGGGACTTATAACACCGGGGAGCTGTTTTTT. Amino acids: CASSGTYNTGELFF.

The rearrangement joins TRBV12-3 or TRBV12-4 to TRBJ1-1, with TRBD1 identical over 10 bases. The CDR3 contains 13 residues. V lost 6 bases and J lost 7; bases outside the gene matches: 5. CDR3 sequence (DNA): TGTGCCAGCAGGACCGGGACAGGGGATGAAGCTTTCTTT. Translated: CASRTGTGDEAFF.

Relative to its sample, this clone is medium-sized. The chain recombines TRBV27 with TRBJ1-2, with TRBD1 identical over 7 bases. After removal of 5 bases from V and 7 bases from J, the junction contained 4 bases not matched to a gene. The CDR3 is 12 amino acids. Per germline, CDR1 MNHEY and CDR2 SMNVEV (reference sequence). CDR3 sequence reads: CASSPTGSGYTF. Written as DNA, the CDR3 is TGTGCCAGCAGTCCGACAGGGTCTGGCTACACCTTC.

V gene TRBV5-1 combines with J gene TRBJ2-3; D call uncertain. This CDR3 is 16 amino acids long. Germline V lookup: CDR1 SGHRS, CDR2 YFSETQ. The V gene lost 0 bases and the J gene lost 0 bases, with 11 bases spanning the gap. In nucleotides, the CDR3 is TGCGCCAGCAGCTTGGTTACTGGTTCTAGCACAGATACGCAGTATTTT. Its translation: CASSLVTGSSTDTQYF.

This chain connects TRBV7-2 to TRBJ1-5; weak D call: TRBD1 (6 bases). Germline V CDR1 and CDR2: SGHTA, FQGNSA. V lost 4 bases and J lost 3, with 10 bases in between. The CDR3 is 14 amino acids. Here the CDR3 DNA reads TGTGCCAGCAGCTCAACAGGGAACAATCAGCCCCAGCATTTT. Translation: CASSSTGNNQPQHF.

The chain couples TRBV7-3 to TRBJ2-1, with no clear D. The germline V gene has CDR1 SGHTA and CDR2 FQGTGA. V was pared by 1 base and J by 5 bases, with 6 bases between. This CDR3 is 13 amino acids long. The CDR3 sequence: CASSLRTDNEQFF. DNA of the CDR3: TGTGCCAGCAGCTTAAGAACAGACAATGAGCAGTTCTTC. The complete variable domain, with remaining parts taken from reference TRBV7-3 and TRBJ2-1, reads GAGVSQTPSNKVTEKGKYVELRCDPISGHTALYWYRQSLGQGPEFLIYFQGTGAADDSGLPNDRFFAVRPEGSVSTLKIQRTERGDSAVYLCASSLRTDNEQFFGPGTRLTVL.

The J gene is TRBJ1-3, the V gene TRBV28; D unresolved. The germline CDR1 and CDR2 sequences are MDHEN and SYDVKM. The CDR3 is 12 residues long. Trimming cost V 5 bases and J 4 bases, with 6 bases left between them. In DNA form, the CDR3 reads TGTGCCAGCAGTCGTTCCGGAAACACCATATATTTT. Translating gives CASSRSGNTIYF.

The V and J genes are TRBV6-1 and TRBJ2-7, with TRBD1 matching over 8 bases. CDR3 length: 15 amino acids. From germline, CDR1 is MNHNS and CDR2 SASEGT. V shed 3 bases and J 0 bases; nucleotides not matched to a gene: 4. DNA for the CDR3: TGTGCCAGCAGTGAGGCTACAGGGGGCTCCTACGAGCAGTACTTC. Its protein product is CASSEATGGSYEQYF.

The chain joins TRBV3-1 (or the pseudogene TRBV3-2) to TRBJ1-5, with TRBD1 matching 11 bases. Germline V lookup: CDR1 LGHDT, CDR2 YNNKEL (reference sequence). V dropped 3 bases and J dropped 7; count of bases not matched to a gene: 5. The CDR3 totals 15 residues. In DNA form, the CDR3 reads TGTGCCAGCAGCCAGAGGGGACAGGGGGGCCAGCCCCAGCATTTT. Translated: CASSQRGQGGQPQHF.

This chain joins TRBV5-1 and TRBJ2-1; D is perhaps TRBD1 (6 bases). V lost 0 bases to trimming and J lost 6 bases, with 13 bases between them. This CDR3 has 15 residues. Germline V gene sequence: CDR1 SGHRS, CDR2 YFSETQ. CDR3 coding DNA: TGCGCCAGCAGCTTGGCCAGGGGCATAGGCAATGAGCAGTTCTTC. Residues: CASSLARGIGNEQFF.

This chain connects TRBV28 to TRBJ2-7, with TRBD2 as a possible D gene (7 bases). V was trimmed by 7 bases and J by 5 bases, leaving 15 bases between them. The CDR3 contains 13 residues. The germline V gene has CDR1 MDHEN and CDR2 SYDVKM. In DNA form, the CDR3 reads TGTGCCAGCACCTTAGGGGGGGGCGACGAGCAGTACTTC. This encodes CASTLGGGDEQYF.